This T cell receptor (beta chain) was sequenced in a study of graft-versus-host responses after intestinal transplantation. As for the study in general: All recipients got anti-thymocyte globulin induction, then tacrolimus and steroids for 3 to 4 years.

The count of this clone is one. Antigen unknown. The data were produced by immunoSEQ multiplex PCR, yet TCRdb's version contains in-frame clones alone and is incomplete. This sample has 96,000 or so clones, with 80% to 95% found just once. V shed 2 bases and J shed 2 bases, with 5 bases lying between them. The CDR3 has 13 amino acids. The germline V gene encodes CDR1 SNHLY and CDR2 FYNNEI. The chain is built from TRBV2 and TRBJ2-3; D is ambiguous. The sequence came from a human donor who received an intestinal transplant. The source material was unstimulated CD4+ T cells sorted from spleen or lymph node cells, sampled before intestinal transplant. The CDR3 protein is CASSEIVTDTQYF. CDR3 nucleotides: TGTGCCAGCAGTGAAATAGTCACAGATACGCAGTATTTT.